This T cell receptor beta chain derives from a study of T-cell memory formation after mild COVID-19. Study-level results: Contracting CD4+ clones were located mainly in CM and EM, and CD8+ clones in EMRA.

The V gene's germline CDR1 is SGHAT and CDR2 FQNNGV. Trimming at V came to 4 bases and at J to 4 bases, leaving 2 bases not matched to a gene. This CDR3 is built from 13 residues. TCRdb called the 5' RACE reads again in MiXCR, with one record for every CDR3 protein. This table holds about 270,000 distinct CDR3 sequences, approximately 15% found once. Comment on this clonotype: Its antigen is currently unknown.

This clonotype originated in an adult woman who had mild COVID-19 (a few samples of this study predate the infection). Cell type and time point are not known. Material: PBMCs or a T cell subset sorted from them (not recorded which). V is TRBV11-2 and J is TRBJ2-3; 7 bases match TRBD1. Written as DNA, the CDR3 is TGTGCCAGCAGCTCCCAGGGGGCAGATACGCAGTATTTT. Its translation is CASSSQGADTQYF. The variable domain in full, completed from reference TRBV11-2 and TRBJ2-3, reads EAGVAQSPRYKIIEKRQSVAFWCNPISGHATLYWYQQILGQGPKLLIQFQNNGVVDDSQLPKDRFSAERLKGVDSTLKIQPAKLEDSAVYLCASSSQGADTQYFGPGTRLTVL.